Each of the 6 T cell receptor beta chains below was sequenced from the same sample in a study of early T cells in non-severe SARS-CoV-2 infection. MiXCR was run by TCRdb on the 5' RACE reads, yielding one entry per CDR3 protein. The top ten hold 8.6% of the sample, which has tens of thousands of distinct CDR3 sequences, more than 8.5% seen once. Sequencing was performed on whole blood. These receptors came from an adult who was a healthcare worker with PCR-confirmed SARS-CoV-2 infection or an uninfected control (not recorded which).

In this sample, this clonotype turned up many times. V is TRBV24-1 and J is TRBJ2-1; no reliable D call. With 4 bases removed from V and 7 bases from J, the gap between germline ends came to 10 bases. The CDR3 spans 13 residues. The germline V gene encodes CDR1 KGHDR and CDR2 SFDVKD. CDR3 amino acids: CATSDPNGNEQFF. The CDR3 DNA is TGTGCCACCAGTGACCCGAATGGGAATGAGCAGTTCTTC.

This clonotype was found many times. The V call is TRBV7-6, the J call TRBJ2-3; no clear D gene. V was clipped by 1 base and J by 1 base, with 6 bases between them. The CDR3 consists of 14 residues. CDR1 SGHVS and CDR2 FNYEAQ come from the germline V gene. The CDR3 DNA sequence: TGTGCCAGCAGCTTAGAGGCCCGCACAGATACGCAGTATTTT. It translates to CASSLEARTDTQYF.

This clonotype has a count of ten or more. The rearrangement uses TRBV20-1 and TRBJ2-3; D ambiguous. Germline V gene data show CDR1 as DFQATT and CDR2 as SNEGSKA (reference sequence). The CDR3 length is 11 residues. Between the trimmed V and J ends, which lost 1 base and 6 bases, there was a span of 5 bases. The CDR3 is CSARGPDTQYF. As DNA, the CDR3 is TGCAGTGCTAGAGGTCCGGATACGCAGTATTTT.

This clonotype was seen more than once but under ten times. This chain joins TRBV12-2 and TRBJ1-1; TRBD1, the table's D call, lacks a check against the DNA. TRBV12-2 is described as a pseudogene. This CDR3 is built from 13 residues. Written as DNA, the CDR3 is TGTGCAAGTCGCTTAACCCCTCTTACTGAAGCTTTCTTT. As protein: CASRLTPLTEAFF.

This clonotype occurred many times. Written as DNA, the CDR3 is TGTGCCAGCAGTCAACCCCGCGGAATAAACCCAGAGACCCAGTACTTC. Its translation is CASSQPRGINPETQYF. This rearrangement joins TRBV2 to TRBJ2-5; D is ambiguous. CDR1 is SNHLY and CDR2 is FYNNEI in the germline V gene. V lost 5 bases, J lost 4 bases, and 20 bases lay in between. The CDR3 covers 16 residues.

Only a few counts were recorded for this clonotype. The chain couples TRBV20-1 to TRBJ1-2; D remains ambiguous. Trimming stripped 2 bases from V and 1 base from J, with 5 bases between. CDR1 DFQATT and CDR2 SNEGSKA come from the germline V gene (reference sequence). This CDR3 has 12 amino acids. Written as DNA, the CDR3 is TGCAGTGCTAGAATTGTTAACTATGGCTACACCTTC. Protein product: CSARIVNYGYTF.